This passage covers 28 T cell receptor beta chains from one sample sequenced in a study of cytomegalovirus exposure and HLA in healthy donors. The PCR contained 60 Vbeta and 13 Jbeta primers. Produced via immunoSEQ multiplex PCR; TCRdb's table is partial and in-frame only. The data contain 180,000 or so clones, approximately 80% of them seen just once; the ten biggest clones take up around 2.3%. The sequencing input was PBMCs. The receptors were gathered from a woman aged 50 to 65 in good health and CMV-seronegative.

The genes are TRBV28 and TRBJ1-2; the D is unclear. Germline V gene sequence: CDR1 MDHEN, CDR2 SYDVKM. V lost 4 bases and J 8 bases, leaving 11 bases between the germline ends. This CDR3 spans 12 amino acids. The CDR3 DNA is TGTGCCAGCAGTTCTTATGAAGAGGGCTACACCTTC. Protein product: CASSSYEEGYTF.

The CDR3 bases are TGTGCCAGCAGTGAAGCGTCGGGCTACACCTTC. Protein product: CASSEASGYTF. The chain combines TRBV6-1 with TRBJ1-2; D gene ambiguous. The CDR3 has 11 amino acids. V was shortened by 0 bases and J by 8 bases, with 4 bases between the two germline ends. From germline, CDR1 is MNHNS and CDR2 SASEGT.

DNA of the CDR3: TGTGCCAGCAGTTCCCCTTCCACAGGAGGGGCAAACTATGGCTACACCTTC. Protein: CASSSPSTGGANYGYTF. The rearrangement uses TRBV28 and TRBJ1-2; tentative D call: TRBD1 (5 bases). CDR3 length: 17 amino acids. V lost 4 bases to trimming and J lost 2 bases, with 20 bases between them. Germline V lookup: CDR1 MDHEN, CDR2 SYDVKM.

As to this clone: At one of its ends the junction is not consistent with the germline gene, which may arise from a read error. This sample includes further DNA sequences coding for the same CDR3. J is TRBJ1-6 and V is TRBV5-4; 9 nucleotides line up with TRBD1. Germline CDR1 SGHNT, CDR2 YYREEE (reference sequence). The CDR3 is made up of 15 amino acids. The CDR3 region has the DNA TGTGCCAGCAGTTACGGGACAGGGATTAATTCCCCCCTCCACTTT. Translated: CASSYGTGINSPLHF. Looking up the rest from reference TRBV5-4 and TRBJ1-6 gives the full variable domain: ETGVTQSPTHLIKTRGQQVTLRCSSQSGHNTVSWYQQALGQGPQFIFQYYREEENGRGNFPPRFSGLQFPNYSSELNVNALELDDSALYLCASSYGTGINSPLHFGNGTRLTVT.

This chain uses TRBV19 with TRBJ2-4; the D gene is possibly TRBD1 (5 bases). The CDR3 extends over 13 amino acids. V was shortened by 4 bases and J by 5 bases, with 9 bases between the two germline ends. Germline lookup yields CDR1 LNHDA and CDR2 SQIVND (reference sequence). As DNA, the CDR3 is TGTGCCAGTAGTAGGGGCCCCCAAAACATTCAGTACTTC. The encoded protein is CASSRGPQNIQYF.

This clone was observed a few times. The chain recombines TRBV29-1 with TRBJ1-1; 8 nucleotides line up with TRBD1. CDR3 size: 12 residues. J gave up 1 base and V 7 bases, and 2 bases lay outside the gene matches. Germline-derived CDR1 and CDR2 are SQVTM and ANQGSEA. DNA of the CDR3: TGCAGCGCAGGACAGGGGAACACTGAAGCTTTCTTT. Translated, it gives CSAGQGNTEAFF.

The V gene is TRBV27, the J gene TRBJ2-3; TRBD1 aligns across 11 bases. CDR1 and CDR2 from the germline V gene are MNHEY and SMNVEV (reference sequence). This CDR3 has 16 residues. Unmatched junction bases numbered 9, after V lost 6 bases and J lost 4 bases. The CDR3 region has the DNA TGTGCCAGCAGCCCCCTCGGACAGGGGGCTTCAGATACGCAGTATTTT. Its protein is CASSPLGQGASDTQYF.

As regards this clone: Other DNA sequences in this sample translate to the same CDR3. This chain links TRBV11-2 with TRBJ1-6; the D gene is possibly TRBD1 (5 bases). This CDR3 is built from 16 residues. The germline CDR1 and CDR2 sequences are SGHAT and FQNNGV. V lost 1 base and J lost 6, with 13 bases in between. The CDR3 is CASSLVPRAGNSPLHF. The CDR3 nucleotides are TGTGCCAGCAGCTTAGTCCCCAGGGCCGGTAATTCACCCCTCCACTTT.

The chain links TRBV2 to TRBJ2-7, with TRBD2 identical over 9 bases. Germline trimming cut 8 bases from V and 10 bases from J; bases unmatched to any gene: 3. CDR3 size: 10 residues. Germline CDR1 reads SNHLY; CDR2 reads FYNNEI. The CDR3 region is CASGGRDQYF. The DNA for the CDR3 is TGTGCCAGCGGCGGGAGGGACCAGTACTTC.

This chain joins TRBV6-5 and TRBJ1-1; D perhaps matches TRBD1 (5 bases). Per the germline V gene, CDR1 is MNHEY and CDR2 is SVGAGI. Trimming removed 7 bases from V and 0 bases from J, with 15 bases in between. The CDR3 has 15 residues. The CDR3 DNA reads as TGTGCCAGCATTTCCGGGGGGGGGATGAACACTGAAGCTTTCTTT. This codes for CASISGGGMNTEAFF.

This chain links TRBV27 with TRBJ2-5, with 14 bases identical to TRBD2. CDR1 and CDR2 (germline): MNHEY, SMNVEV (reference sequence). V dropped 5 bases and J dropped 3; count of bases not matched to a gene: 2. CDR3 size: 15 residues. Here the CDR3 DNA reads TGTGCCAGCAGTGGACTAGCGGGGGGTAAAGAGACCCAGTACTTC. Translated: CASSGLAGGKETQYF.

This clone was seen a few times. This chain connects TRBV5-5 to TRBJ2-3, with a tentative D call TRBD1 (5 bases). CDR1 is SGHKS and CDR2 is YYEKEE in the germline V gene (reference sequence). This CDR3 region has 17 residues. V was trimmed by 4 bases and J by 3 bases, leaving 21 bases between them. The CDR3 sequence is CASSPPTQGSRTDTQYF. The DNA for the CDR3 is TGTGCCAGCAGCCCACCGACCCAGGGAAGTAGGACAGATACGCAGTATTTT.

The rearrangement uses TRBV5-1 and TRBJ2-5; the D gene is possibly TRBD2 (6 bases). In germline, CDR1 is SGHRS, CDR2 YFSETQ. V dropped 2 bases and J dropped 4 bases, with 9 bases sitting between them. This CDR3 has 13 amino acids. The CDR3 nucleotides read TGCGCCAGCAGCTTTCAGGGAGGAGAGACCCAGTACTTC. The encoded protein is CASSFQGGETQYF.

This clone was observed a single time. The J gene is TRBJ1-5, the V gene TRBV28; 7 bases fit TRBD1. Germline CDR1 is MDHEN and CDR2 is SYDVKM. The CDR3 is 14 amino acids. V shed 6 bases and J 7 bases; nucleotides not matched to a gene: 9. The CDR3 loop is CASSIDRVSQPQHF. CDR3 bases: TGTGCCAGCAGCATTGACAGGGTTAGCCAGCCCCAGCATTTT.

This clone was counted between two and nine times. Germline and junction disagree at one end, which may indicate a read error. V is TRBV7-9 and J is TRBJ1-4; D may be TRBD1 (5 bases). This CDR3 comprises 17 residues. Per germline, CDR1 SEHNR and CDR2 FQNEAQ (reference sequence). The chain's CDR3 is CSSSPWRGPATNEKLFF. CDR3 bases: TGTTCCAGCAGCCCCTGGAGGGGACCCGCAACTAATGAAAAACTGTTTTTT.

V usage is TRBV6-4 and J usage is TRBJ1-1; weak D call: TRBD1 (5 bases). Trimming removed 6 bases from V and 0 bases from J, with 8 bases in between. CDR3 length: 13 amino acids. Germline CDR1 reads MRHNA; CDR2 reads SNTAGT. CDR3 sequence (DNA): TGTGCCAGCAGGGGGGGGGTGAACACTGAAGCTTTCTTT. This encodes CASRGGVNTEAFF.

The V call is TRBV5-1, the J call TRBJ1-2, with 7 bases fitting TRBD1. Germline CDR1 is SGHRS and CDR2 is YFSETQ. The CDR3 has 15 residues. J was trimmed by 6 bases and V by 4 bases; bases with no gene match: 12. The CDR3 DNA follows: TGCGCCAGCAGCCATAGACAGGGCGTCGGTGATGGCTACACCTTC. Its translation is CASSHRQGVGDGYTF.

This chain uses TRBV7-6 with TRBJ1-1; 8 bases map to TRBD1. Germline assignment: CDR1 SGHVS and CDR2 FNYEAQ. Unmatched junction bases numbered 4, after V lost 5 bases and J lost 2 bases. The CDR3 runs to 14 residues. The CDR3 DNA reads TGTGCCAGCAGCCCGGACAGGGCCAACACTGAAGCTTTCTTT. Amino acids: CASSPDRANTEAFF.

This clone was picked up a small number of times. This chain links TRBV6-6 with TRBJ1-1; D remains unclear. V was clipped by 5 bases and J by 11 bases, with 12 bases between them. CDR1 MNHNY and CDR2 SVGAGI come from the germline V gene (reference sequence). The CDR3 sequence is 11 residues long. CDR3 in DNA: TGTGCCAGCAGTCCCCCTCCCGGGGCTTTCTTT. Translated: CASSPPPGAFF.

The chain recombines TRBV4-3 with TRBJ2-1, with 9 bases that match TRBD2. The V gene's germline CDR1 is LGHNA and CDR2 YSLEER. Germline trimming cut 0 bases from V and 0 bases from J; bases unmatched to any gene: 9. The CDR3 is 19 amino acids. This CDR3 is CASSQDLAGGSGSYNEQFF. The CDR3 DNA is TGCGCCAGCAGCCAAGATCTGGCGGGGGGGAGCGGCTCCTACAATGAGCAGTTCTTC.

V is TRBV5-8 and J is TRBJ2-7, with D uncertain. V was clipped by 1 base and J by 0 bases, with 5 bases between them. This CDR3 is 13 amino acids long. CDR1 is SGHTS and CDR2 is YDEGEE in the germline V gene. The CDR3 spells CASSLRHSYEQYF. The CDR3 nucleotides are TGTGCCAGCAGCTTGAGACACTCCTACGAGCAGTACTTC.

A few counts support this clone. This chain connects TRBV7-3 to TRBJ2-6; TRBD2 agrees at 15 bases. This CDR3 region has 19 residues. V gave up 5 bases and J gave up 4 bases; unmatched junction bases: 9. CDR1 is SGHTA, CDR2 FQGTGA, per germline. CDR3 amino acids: CASSVRTSGRASGANVLTF. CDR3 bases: TGTGCCAGCAGCGTTAGGACTAGCGGGAGGGCCTCGGGGGCCAACGTCCTGACTTTC. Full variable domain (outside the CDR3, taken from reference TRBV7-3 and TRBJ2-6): GAGVSQTPSNKVTEKGKYVELRCDPISGHTALYWYRQSLGQGPEFLIYFQGTGAADDSGLPNDRFFAVRPEGSVSTLKIQRTERGDSAVYLCASSVRTSGRASGANVLTFGAGSRLTVL.

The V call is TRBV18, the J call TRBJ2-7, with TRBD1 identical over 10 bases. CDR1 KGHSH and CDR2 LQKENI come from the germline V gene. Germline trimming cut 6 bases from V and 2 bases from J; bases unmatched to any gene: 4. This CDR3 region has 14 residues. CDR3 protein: CASSRQGATYEQYF. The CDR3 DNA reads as TGTGCCAGCTCCAGACAGGGGGCCACCTACGAGCAGTACTTC.

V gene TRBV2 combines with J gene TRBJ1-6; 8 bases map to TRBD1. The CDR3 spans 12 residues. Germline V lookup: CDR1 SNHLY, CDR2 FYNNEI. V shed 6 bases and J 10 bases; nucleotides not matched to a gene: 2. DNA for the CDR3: TGTGCCAGCAGGACAGGGGACTCACCCCTCCACTTT. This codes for CASRTGDSPLHF.

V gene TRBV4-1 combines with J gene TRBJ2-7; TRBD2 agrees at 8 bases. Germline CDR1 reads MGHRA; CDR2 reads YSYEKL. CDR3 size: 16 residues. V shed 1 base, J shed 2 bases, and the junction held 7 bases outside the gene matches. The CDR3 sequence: CASSQAEVAGPYEQYF. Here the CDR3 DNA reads TGCGCCAGCAGCCAAGCTGAGGTAGCGGGGCCCTACGAGCAGTACTTC.

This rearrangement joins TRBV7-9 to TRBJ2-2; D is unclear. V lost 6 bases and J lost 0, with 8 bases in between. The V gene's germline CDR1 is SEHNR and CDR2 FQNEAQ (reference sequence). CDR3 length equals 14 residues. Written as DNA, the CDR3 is TGTGCCAGCAGAGAGTTCGCGAACACCGGGGAGCTGTTTTTT. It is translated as CASREFANTGELFF.

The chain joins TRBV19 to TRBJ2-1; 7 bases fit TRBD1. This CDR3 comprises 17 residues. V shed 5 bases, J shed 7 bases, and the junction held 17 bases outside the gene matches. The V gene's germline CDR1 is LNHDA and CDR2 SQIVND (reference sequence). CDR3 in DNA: TGTGCCAGTAGTCCCATAAGTCGGACAGGCACCTCAAATGAGCAGTTCTTC. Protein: CASSPISRTGTSNEQFF.

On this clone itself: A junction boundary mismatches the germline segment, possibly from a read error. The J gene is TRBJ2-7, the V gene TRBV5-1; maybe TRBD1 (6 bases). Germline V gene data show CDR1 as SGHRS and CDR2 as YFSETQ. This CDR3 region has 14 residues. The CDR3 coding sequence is TGCGCCAGCAGCTTGGTTGTGGGACAATACGAGCAGTGCTTC. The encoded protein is CASSLVVGQYEQCF.